This TCR beta chain came from a study of spatial heterogeneity in lung cancer. Germline assignment: CDR1 SEHNR and CDR2 FQNEAQ (reference sequence). The CDR3 consists of 17 residues. J lost 0 bases, V lost 3 bases, and 5 bases had no gene match. The time point denotes: sample taken at primary tumor resection. Every molecule of TCR cDNA had its own unique molecular identifier. TCRdb fed the 5' RACE reads into MiXCR, producing one record per CDR3 protein. Of about 92,000 distinct CDR3 sequences in the sample, 12% were seen once. This clonotype was found many times. The antigen is undetermined. Study-wide points: More often at tumor resection than at routine follow-up, ubiquitous expanded tumor TCRs were detected in the blood.

The V gene is TRBV7-9, the J gene TRBJ2-6, with 7 bases that match TRBD1. The source material was PBMCs, sampled at surgery. The sequence was collected from a male donor with early-stage non-small cell lung cancer. CDR3 bases: TGTGCCAGCAGCTTCTTGGGACAGTACTCTGGGGCCAACGTCCTGACTTTC. Protein: CASSFLGQYSGANVLTF.